The 27 T cell receptor beta chains in this list originate from one sample, sequenced in a study of long-term antiretroviral therapy in people with HIV. At survey level, the immunoSEQ assay was run in its v3.0 version. Here immunoSEQ multiplex PCR was the method, and the copy in TCRdb shows in-frame clones only, minus some. The sample has about 36,000 clones, roughly 94% seen once. Sample: unsorted PBMCs, taken 4.1 years after starting antiretroviral therapy. These receptors all stem from a woman aged 45-65 years with HIV.

The V call is TRBV6-5, the J call TRBJ2-5; TRBD1 agrees at 9 bases. Trimming cost V 4 bases and J 6 bases; bases outside gene matches: 12. Germline V gene lookup returns CDR1 MNHEY and CDR2 SVGAGI. The CDR3 loop spans 16 amino acids. As DNA, the CDR3 is TGTGCCAGCAGTTCACGGGACAGGGCGTCCGTCCAGACCCAGTACTTC. Residues: CASSSRDRASVQTQYF.

This chain's CDR3 is CASSLRARDTEAFF. The CDR3 DNA follows: TGTGCCAGCAGCTTAAGGGCCAGAGACACTGAAGCTTTCTTT. The chain is built from TRBV7-2 and TRBJ1-1; D not resolved. There are 14 residues in the CDR3. Germline CDR1 is SGHTA and CDR2 is FQGNSA. The V end was cut by 2 bases, the J end by 3 bases, with 10 bases between.

In DNA form, the CDR3 reads TGTGCCAGCAGTGAATCTGGAGCCAAAAACATTCAGTACTTC. It codes for CASSESGAKNIQYF. The V call is TRBV25-1, the J call TRBJ2-4; D uncertain. The V and J ends lost 1 base and 0 bases respectively, with 4 bases between them. The CDR3 contains 14 residues. Germline V gene sequence: CDR1 MGHDK, CDR2 SYGVNS.

V gene TRBV4-3 combines with J gene TRBJ2-2, with 14 nucleotides matching TRBD2. The CDR3 runs to 18 residues. Germline CDR1 is LGHNA and CDR2 is YSLEER. With 2 bases clipped from V and 5 bases from J, the junction kept 7 bases outside the gene matches. The DNA of the CDR3 is TGCGCCAGCAGCCAAAATGGACTAGCGGGGGGCCTAACCGGGGAGCTGTTTTTT. Translated, it gives CASSQNGLAGGLTGELFF.

This chain joins TRBV12-5 and TRBJ2-7, with D possibly being TRBD1 (6 bases). The CDR3 spans 16 residues. Trimming shortened V by 4 bases and J by 0 bases, and 16 bases separated the two germline ends. Per germline, CDR1 LGHNT and CDR2 FRNRAP. Here the CDR3 reads CASGSPNRASSYEQYF. CDR3 nucleotide sequence: TGTGCTAGTGGTTCTCCCAACAGGGCCTCCTCCTACGAGCAGTACTTC.

CDR3 residues: CASSLAQGYYGYTF. CDR3 nucleotides: TGTGCCAGCAGTTTAGCCCAGGGCTACTATGGCTACACCTTC. The J gene is TRBJ1-2, the V gene TRBV27; D is possibly TRBD1 (5 bases). The V end was cut by 2 bases, the J end by 3 bases, with 10 bases between. In germline, CDR1 is MNHEY, CDR2 SMNVEV (reference sequence). The CDR3 extends over 14 amino acids.

J is TRBJ1-2 and V is TRBV29-1, with 7 bases matching TRBD1. The CDR3 extends over 13 amino acids. The V and J ends lost 4 bases and 5 bases, in that order; junction bases with no gene match: 7. Germline assignment: CDR1 SQVTM and CDR2 ANQGSEA. The CDR3 here is CSVGDSPWYGYTF. The CDR3, as DNA: TGCAGCGTTGGGGACAGCCCGTGGTATGGCTACACCTTC.

V is TRBV6-5 and J is TRBJ1-2; TRBD1 aligns across 10 bases. The CDR3 spans 15 residues. Germline V gives CDR1 MNHEY, CDR2 SVGAGI. The V segment lost 4 bases and the J segment 4 bases; nucleotides outside the gene matches: 6. CDR3 in amino acids: CASSSPGQGSYGYTF. The CDR3 DNA is TGTGCCAGCAGTTCTCCGGGACAGGGGTCCTATGGCTACACCTTC.

V and J are TRBV10-2 and TRBJ1-5, with 7 bases matching TRBD1. This CDR3 has 13 residues. The germline CDR1 and CDR2 sequences are WSHSY and SAAADI. J gave up 4 bases and V 6 bases, and 3 bases lay outside the gene matches. CDR3 residues: CASSDRDNQPQHF. CDR3 in DNA: TGCGCCAGCAGCGACAGGGATAATCAGCCCCAGCATTTT.

This clone was observed a handful of times. The CDR3 region has the DNA TGTGCCAGCAGCTTGCAGGGACGGAGCTATGGCTACACCTTC. Translated, it gives CASSLQGRSYGYTF. The gene calls are TRBV5-8 and TRBJ1-2; a possible D gene is TRBD1 (5 bases). The CDR3 covers 14 residues. V was clipped by 1 base and J by 4 bases, with 11 bases between them. CDR1 SGHTS and CDR2 YDEGEE come from the germline V gene.

The chain recombines TRBV7-9 with TRBJ2-7, with D tentatively TRBD1 (5 bases). V was shortened by 5 bases and J by 0 bases, with 14 bases between the two germline ends. This CDR3 contains 15 residues. Germline loops: CDR1 SEHNR, CDR2 FQNEAQ (reference sequence). The CDR3 DNA reads TGTGCCAGCAGCGTTCCCACAGGAGCCTCCTACGAGCAGTACTTC. It encodes CASSVPTGASYEQYF.

V is TRBV10-3 and J is TRBJ1-1; 7 bases are shared with TRBD1. After removal of 5 bases from V and 8 bases from J, the junction contained 5 bases not matched to a gene. From germline, CDR1 is ENHRY and CDR2 SYGVKD. The CDR3 has 12 amino acids. The CDR3 is CAISLTGVEAFF. For the CDR3, the DNA is TGTGCCATCAGTTTAACAGGGGTAGAAGCTTTCTTT.

This clone was seen a single time. The chain has TRBV10-2 and TRBJ2-1; 9 bases map to TRBD2. The germline V gene has CDR1 WSHSY and CDR2 SAAADI. After removal of 0 bases from V and 5 bases from J, the junction contained 5 bases not matched to a gene. The CDR3 runs to 16 residues. This CDR3 is CASSESVGGGDNEQFF. The CDR3 DNA sequence: TGCGCCAGCAGTGAGTCCGTTGGCGGGGGGGACAATGAGCAGTTCTTC.

The J gene is TRBJ2-3, the V gene TRBV19; tentatively, D is TRBD1 or TRBD2 (7 bases each). CDR3 length: 14 amino acids. Germline CDR1 and CDR2: LNHDA and SQIVND (reference sequence). The germline V and J ends were trimmed by 4 bases and 3 bases, with 11 bases remaining between them. The CDR3, as DNA: TGTGCCAGTAGTAACAGGGGAGGGACAGATACGCAGTATTTT. This codes for CASSNRGGTDTQYF.

The rearrangement uses TRBV19 and TRBJ1-1, with D maybe TRBD1 (6 bases). Trimming took off 4 bases at V and 3 bases at J, with 15 bases between the two ends. CDR3 size: 15 residues. CDR1 LNHDA and CDR2 SQIVND come from the germline V gene (reference sequence). CDR3 DNA sequence: TGTGCCAGTAGTACGCGGACAGCTTTGGACACTGAAGCTTTCTTT. Amino acid sequence: CASSTRTALDTEAFF.

The rearrangement links TRBV5-5 to TRBJ1-2, with no clear D. Germline CDR1 reads SGHKS; CDR2 reads YYEKEE (reference sequence). V was clipped by 2 bases and J by 2 bases, with 7 bases between them. The CDR3 consists of 13 residues. CDR3 DNA sequence: TGTGCCAGCAGCTTTGATTTGAACTATGGCTACACCTTC. Residues: CASSFDLNYGYTF.

In the case of this clone: This sample includes further DNA sequences coding for the same CDR3. V is TRBV6-6 and J is TRBJ2-1; no firm D call. Trimming pared 6 bases from V and 2 bases from J, leaving 5 bases between. The CDR3 loop spans 12 amino acids. Germline lookup yields CDR1 MNHNY and CDR2 SVGAGI (reference sequence). CDR3 DNA: TGTGCCAGCAGCCGCCCCTACAATGAGCAGTTCTTC. It specifies CASSRPYNEQFF.

This sequence joins TRBV11-1 and TRBJ2-3; tentative D call: TRBD2 (6 bases). CDR1 and CDR2 (germline): SGHAT, FQDESV (reference sequence). The CDR3 runs 17 residues. Trimming shortened V by 5 bases and J by 1 base, and 19 bases separated the two germline ends. The chain's CDR3 is CASSPRGLAVRTDTQYF. The CDR3 coding sequence is TGTGCCAGCAGCCCCCGGGGATTAGCGGTTCGCACAGATACGCAGTATTTT.

The chain has TRBV29-1 and TRBJ1-2, with 7 bases identical to TRBD1. Germline V gives CDR1 SQVTM, CDR2 ANQGSEA. This CDR3 has 11 amino acids. The junction had 4 bases not matched to a gene; V was cut back by 6 bases and J by 6 bases. DNA of the CDR3: TGCAGCGTACGACAGGGTGATGGCTACACCTTC. Its protein is CSVRQGDGYTF.

The CDR3 DNA reads as TGCGCCAGCAGCCAAGTCGAGGGAGCCAAAAACATTCAGTACTTC. Its translation: CASSQVEGAKNIQYF. This chain connects TRBV4-3 to TRBJ2-4, with a possible D match to TRBD2 (5 bases). The V gene's germline CDR1 is LGHNA and CDR2 YSLEER. The CDR3 extends over 15 amino acids. The V end was cut by 1 base, the J end by 0 bases, with 7 bases between.

The chain links TRBV5-1 to TRBJ1-6; D not certain. In germline, CDR1 is SGHRS, CDR2 YFSETQ. The CDR3 consists of 15 residues. V lost 0 bases and J lost 9, with 13 bases in between. DNA of the CDR3: TGCGCCAGCAGCTTGGAGCCCAGGACGGTTTCACCCCTCCACTTT. Translated, it gives CASSLEPRTVSPLHF.

The chain couples TRBV4-1 to TRBJ1-3; D is unclear. V lost 4 bases to trimming and J lost 2 bases, with 12 bases between them. The germline V gene encodes CDR1 MGHRA and CDR2 YSYEKL. This CDR3 region has 15 residues. The CDR3 nucleotides read TGCGCCAGCAGCCTCTCTTTGGCGGCTGGAAACACCATATATTTT. It specifies CASSLSLAAGNTIYF.

The V call is TRBV10-3, the J call TRBJ2-2, with 9 bases fitting TRBD2. The CDR3 length is 14 residues. Germline CDR1 is ENHRY and CDR2 is SYGVKD. V lost 9 bases and J lost 4; bases outside the gene matches: 6. The CDR3 reads CAMTGTSSTGELFF. The CDR3 DNA is TGTGCCATGACCGGGACTAGCTCCACCGGGGAGCTGTTTTTT.

The chain joins TRBV7-2 to TRBJ2-3; D is unclear. Between the trimmed V and J ends, which lost 5 bases and 4 bases, there was a span of 7 bases. The length of the CDR3 is 12 residues. Germline V gene data show CDR1 as SGHTA and CDR2 as FQGNSA. CDR3 DNA sequence: TGTGCCAGCAGCGATTTCCCAGATACGCAGTATTTT. It is translated as CASSDFPDTQYF. Full variable domain (outside the CDR3, taken from reference TRBV7-2 and TRBJ2-3): GAGVSQSPSNKVTEKGKDVELRCDPISGHTALYWYRQSLGQGLEFLIYFQGNSAPDKSGLPSDRFSAERTGGSVSTLTIQRTQQEDSAVYLCASSDFPDTQYFGPGTRLTVL.

J is TRBJ2-7 and V is TRBV5-1; 7 nucleotides line up with TRBD2. The V segment lost 4 bases and the J segment 1 base; nucleotides outside the gene matches: 11. The CDR3 totals 16 residues. Germline V gene data show CDR1 as SGHRS and CDR2 as YFSETQ. CDR3 DNA: TGCGCCAGCAGCCCCTTCCAGCGGGGTCCTTCCTACGAGCAGTACTTC. It codes for CASSPFQRGPSYEQYF.

The chain recombines TRBV5-1 with TRBJ2-3; D gene uncertain. Germline V gene sequence: CDR1 SGHRS, CDR2 YFSETQ. The CDR3 totals 16 residues. V was shortened by 0 bases and J by 1 base, with 12 bases between the two germline ends. The CDR3, as DNA: TGCGCCAGCAGCTTGGTACTGGGGTCGGGCACAGATACGCAGTATTTT. Translating gives CASSLVLGSGTDTQYF.

This clone was recorded only once. This chain uses TRBV7-3 with TRBJ2-5; 7 bases map to TRBD1. After removal of 6 bases from V and 4 bases from J, the junction contained 8 bases not matched to a gene. CDR3 size: 14 residues. Germline assignment: CDR1 SGHTA and CDR2 FQGTGA. Here the CDR3 DNA reads TGTGCCAGCAGTCGACAGGGATGGGGAGAGACCCAGTACTTC. It is translated as CASSRQGWGETQYF.